Listed below are T cell receptor beta chains from one sample, sequenced in a study of blood T cell repertoires in COVID-19. The method was immunoSEQ multiplex PCR; TCRdb's version includes in-frame clones alone and lacks a portion of them. This sample has 150,000 to 250,000 clones; approximately 83% occur once, and the top ten carry approximately 7.6%. The sequenced sample consisted of PBMCs or T cells enriched from blood (not recorded which). The receptor set was obtained from a middle-aged man who had recovered from COVID-19. The CDR3 runs from the conserved cysteine through the conserved F or W. A D gene is named only where the DNA matches it firmly. Clone size is stated in some rows and not others, as once, few, many or a class when expanded.

>TRBD1|TRBV5-1|TRBJ1-1|.
CASSYGQGTMNTEAFF
TGCGCCAGCAGCTACGGACAGGGAACAATGAACACTGAAGCTTTCTTT
>.|TRBV6-5|TRBJ1-1|.
CASSYSSTGVREAFF
TGTGCCAGCAGTTACTCTTCGACCGGGGTGAGAGAAGCTTTCTTT
>.|TRBV11-3|TRBJ1-1|.
CASSLFEDTEAFF
TGTGCCAGCAGCCTCTTCGAGGACACTGAAGCTTTCTTT
>TRBD1|TRBV2|TRBJ1-2|few
CASREDRVLNTF
TGTGCCAGCAGGGAGGACAGGGTTCTTAACACCTTC
>.|TRBV13|TRBJ2-5|.
CASSPRTVEETQYF
TGTGCCAGCAGCCCTCGGACAGTTGAAGAGACCCAGTACTTC
>TRBD2|TRBV18|TRBJ2-1|.
CASSLRTSGGPLNEQFF
TGTGCCAGCTCACTAAGGACTAGCGGGGGCCCATTGAATGAGCAGTTCTTC
>.|TRBV7-8|TRBJ1-1|.
CASGHPNTEAFF
TGTGCCAGCGGACACCCGAACACTGAAGCTTTCTTT
>.|TRBV6-2/TRBV6-3|TRBJ2-7|.
CASSYAPPGEQYF
TGTGCCAGCAGTTACGCACCACCGGGCGAGCAGTACTTC
>TRBD2|TRBV15|TRBJ2-1|.
CATSSRRGGWYNEQFF
TGTGCCACCAGCAGCAGGCGGGGGGGCTGGTACAATGAGCAGTTCTTC
>.|TRBV5-1|TRBJ2-3|once
CASSLSRGPDTQYF
TGCGCCAGCAGCTTAAGCAGGGGACCAGATACGCAGTATTTT
>.|TRBV30|TRBJ2-7|.
CAWSVQGYEQYF
TGTGCCTGGAGTGTCCAGGGCTACGAGCAGTACTTC
>.|TRBV6-5|TRBJ1-1|.
CASILGGANTEAFF
TGTGCCAGCATACTCGGGGGAGCGAACACTGAAGCTTTCTTT